A single sample gave rise to the 13 T cell receptor beta chains below, sequenced in a study of blood T cell repertoires in COVID-19. Produced via immunoSEQ multiplex PCR; TCRdb's table is partial and in-frame only. This table holds 140,000 to 150,000 clones, more than 70% found once. The sequencing sample was made of peripheral blood. These receptors were taken from a human donor in a cohort sampled during active COVID-19.

This chain joins TRBV2 and TRBJ2-2, with 8 positions matching TRBD2. Germline V gives CDR1 SNHLY, CDR2 FYNNEI. This CDR3 is 15 amino acids long. V gave up 6 bases and J gave up 4 bases; unmatched junction bases: 7. The CDR3 DNA reads as TGTGCCAGCAGGAGAGGGGCGGGGGGCACCGGGGAGCTGTTTTTT. This codes for CASRRGAGGTGELFF.

The chain recombines TRBV20-1 with TRBJ1-1; perhaps TRBD1 as D (5 bases). V was trimmed by 5 bases and J by 6 bases, leaving 10 bases between them. CDR1 is DFQATT and CDR2 is SNEGSKA in the germline V gene (reference sequence). This CDR3 is built from 11 residues. For the CDR3, the DNA is TGCAGTGCTCTCAGGGTGGCTGAAGCTTTCTTT. Protein sequence: CSALRVAEAFF.

CDR3 bases: TGTGCCAGCAGCGATCGGGACAGTGCTGGAAACACCATATATTTT. Translation: CASSDRDSAGNTIYF. The chain uses TRBV11-2 and TRBJ1-3; TRBD1 matches at 7 bases. Germline lookup yields CDR1 SGHAT and CDR2 FQNNGV. The CDR3 contains 15 residues. V was pared by 5 bases and J by 2 bases, with 6 bases of the junction left unmatched.

This sequence joins TRBV7-3 and TRBJ2-3; TRBD1 aligns across 9 bases. V lost 3 bases, J lost 6 bases, and 4 bases stayed unmatched. The CDR3 spans 14 residues. Germline V gene lookup returns CDR1 SGHTA and CDR2 FQGTGA. The CDR3 sequence: CASSFGTGLDTQYF. CDR3 in DNA: TGTGCCAGCAGCTTCGGGACAGGGTTGGATACGCAGTATTTT.

The gene calls are TRBV7-3 and TRBJ2-2; tentative D call: TRBD1 (6 bases). The V and J ends lost 2 bases and 2 bases respectively, with 12 bases between them. The CDR3 sequence is 16 residues long. Germline values: CDR1 SGHTA, CDR2 FQGTGA. Written as DNA, the CDR3 is TGTGCCAGCAGCTTATTTGCAGGGACAAACACCGGGGAGCTGTTTTTT. Translated, it gives CASSLFAGTNTGELFF. Filled out from reference TRBV7-3 and TRBJ2-2, the complete variable domain reads GAGVSQTPSNKVTEKGKYVELRCDPISGHTALYWYRQSLGQGPEFLIYFQGTGAADDSGLPNDRFFAVRPEGSVSTLKIQRTERGDSAVYLCASSLFAGTNTGELFFGEGSRLTVL.

The chain is built from TRBV20-1 and TRBJ2-7; tentative D call: TRBD1 (5 bases). This CDR3 has 11 residues. Germline loops: CDR1 DFQATT, CDR2 SNEGSKA (reference sequence). With 6 bases removed from V and 5 bases from J, the gap between germline ends came to 11 bases. The CDR3 spells CSASTGDEQYF. The CDR3 DNA reads TGCAGTGCATCTACAGGCGACGAGCAGTACTTC.

J is TRBJ2-1 and V is TRBV3-1 (or the pseudogene TRBV3-2); D gene ambiguous. Per the germline V gene, CDR1 is LGHDT and CDR2 is YNNKEL (reference sequence). This CDR3 is built from 14 residues. V was trimmed by 3 bases and J by 7 bases, leaving 13 bases between them. CDR3 protein: CASSHLRQVNEQFF. The CDR3, as DNA: TGTGCCAGCAGCCACCTACGGCAGGTGAATGAGCAGTTCTTC.

The chain links TRBV5-1 to TRBJ2-6, with a possible D match to TRBD2 (5 bases). This CDR3 is built from 19 residues. V was trimmed by 4 bases and J by 0 bases, leaving 20 bases between them. Looked up from germline, CDR1 is SGHRS and CDR2 is YFSETQ. CDR3 coding DNA: TGCGCCAGCAGCCCGGGTAGAATCGGGAAATACTCTGGGGCCAACGTCCTGACTTTC. Its protein product is CASSPGRIGKYSGANVLTF. The full variable domain, rest sourced from reference TRBV5-1 and TRBJ2-6, is KAGVTQTPRYLIKTRGQQVTLSCSPISGHRSVSWYQQTPGQGLQFLFEYFSETQRNKGNFPGRFSGRQFSNSRSEMNVSTLELGDSALYLCASSPGRIGKYSGANVLTFGAGSRLTVL.

The chain recombines TRBV13 with TRBJ2-2; 8 bases are a match to TRBD1. The CDR3 length is 16 residues. V dropped 0 bases and J dropped 3; count of bases not matched to a gene: 3. Germline V gives CDR1 PRHDT, CDR2 FYEKMQ (reference sequence). The CDR3 bases are TGTGCCAGCAGCTTAGGCAAGGACAGGGACACCGGGGAGCTGTTTTTT. This sequence encodes CASSLGKDRDTGELFF.

The chain is built from TRBV27 and TRBJ1-2; D is uncertain. The V and J ends lost 3 bases and 8 bases respectively, with 22 bases between them. The germline V gene encodes CDR1 MNHEY and CDR2 SMNVEV (reference sequence). CDR3 length equals 16 residues. The CDR3 region has the DNA TGTGCCAGCAGTTTCGGTTTGCCGGGATCGGGCTTCGGCTACACCTTC. It codes for CASSFGLPGSGFGYTF.

The CDR3 nucleotides are TGTGCCAGCAGCGCCCAACTGGCTAGCTCCTACAATGAGCAGTTCTTC. As protein: CASSAQLASSYNEQFF. The chain employs TRBV11-2 and TRBJ2-1; D is uncertain. The V and J ends lost 5 bases and 0 bases respectively, with 14 bases between them. CDR1 and CDR2 from the germline V gene are SGHAT and FQNNGV. The CDR3 extends over 16 amino acids.

The chain is built from TRBV19 and TRBJ1-6, with TRBD1 as a possible D gene (5 bases). CDR3 length: 16 amino acids. Per the germline V gene, CDR1 is LNHDA and CDR2 is SQIVND (reference sequence). Trimming removed 6 bases from V and 3 bases from J, with 15 bases in between. This CDR3 is CASRRIDRDYNSPLHF. CDR3 DNA sequence: TGTGCCAGTAGAAGAATCGACAGAGACTATAATTCACCCCTCCACTTT.

The chain links TRBV5-4 to TRBJ1-2; 8 nucleotides agree with TRBD1. The length of the CDR3 is 14 residues. Germline trimming cut 4 bases from V and 5 bases from J; bases unmatched to any gene: 7. CDR1 is SGHNT and CDR2 is YYREEE in the germline V gene (reference sequence). The DNA for the CDR3 is TGTGCCAGCAGCCCCGGACAGGGAGTTTATGGCTACACCTTC. Translation gives CASSPGQGVYGYTF.